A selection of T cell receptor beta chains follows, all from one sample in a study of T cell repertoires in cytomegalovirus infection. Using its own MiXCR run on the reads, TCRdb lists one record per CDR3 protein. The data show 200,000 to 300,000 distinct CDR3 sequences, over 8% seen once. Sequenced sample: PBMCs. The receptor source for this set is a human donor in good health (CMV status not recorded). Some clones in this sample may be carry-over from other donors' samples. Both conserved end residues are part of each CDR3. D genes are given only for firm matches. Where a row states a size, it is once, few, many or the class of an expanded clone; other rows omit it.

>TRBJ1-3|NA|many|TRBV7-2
TGTGCCAGCAGCTTAGGGTCGGCTGGAAACACCATATATTTT
CASSLGSAGNTIYF
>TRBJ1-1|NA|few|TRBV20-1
TGCAGTGCTACCGGCCGGGGCCACACTGAAGCTTTCTTT
CSATGRGHTEAFF
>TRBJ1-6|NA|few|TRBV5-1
TGCGCCAGCAGCTTGGGACCCGGAGAATCGGATAATTCACCCCTCCACTTT
CASSLGPGESDNSPLHF
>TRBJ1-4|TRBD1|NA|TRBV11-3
TGTGCCAGCAGCTTAGGGGGACAGGATGAAAAACTGTTTTTT
CASSLGGQDEKLFF
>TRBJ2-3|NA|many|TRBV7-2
TGTGCCAGCAGCTTAGATGCGGGAAGAACAGATACGCAGTATTTT
CASSLDAGRTDTQYF
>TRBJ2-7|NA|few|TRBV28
TGTGCCAGCAGTTTAGCAGGGAGAGACGAGCAGTACTTC
CASSLAGRDEQYF
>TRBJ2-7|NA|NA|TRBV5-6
TGTGCGAGGAGATCCTACGAGCAGTACTTC
CARRSYEQYF
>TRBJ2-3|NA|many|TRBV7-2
TGTGCCAGCAGCGCGGGCCACAGCACAGATACGCAGTATTTT
CASSAGHSTDTQYF
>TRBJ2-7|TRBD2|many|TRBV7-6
TGTGCCAGCAGCTTTACTAGCGGGGGGGCCTACGAGCAGTACTTC
CASSFTSGGAYEQYF
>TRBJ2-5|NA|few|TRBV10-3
TGTGCCATCAGTCAGGGACGGCAACAAGAGACCCAGTACTTC
CAISQGRQQETQYF
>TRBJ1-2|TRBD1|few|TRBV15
TGTGCCACCAGCAGTTCTAGGACAGGGGCGGTCTATGGCTACACCTTC
CATSSSRTGAVYGYTF
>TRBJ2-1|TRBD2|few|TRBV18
TGTGCCAGCTCACCTGGGACTAGCGGGGGGGAGGGCTCCTACAATGAGCAGTTCTTC
CASSPGTSGGEGSYNEQFF
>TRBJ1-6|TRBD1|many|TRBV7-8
TGTGCCAGCAGCTTTCAGGGGGCTTCACCCCTCCACTTT
CASSFQGASPLHF
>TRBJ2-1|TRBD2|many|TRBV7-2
TGTGCCAGCAGCTTAGTGACTAGCGGGGGCTATGAGCAGTTCTTC
CASSLVTSGGYEQFF
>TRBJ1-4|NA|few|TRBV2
TGTGCCAGCAGTGGACAAGTTCGGGAAAAACTGTTTTTT
CASSGQVREKLFF
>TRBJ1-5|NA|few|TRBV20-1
TGCAGTGCTAGAGAGGGGGGAAGAGGTCAGCCCCAGCATTTT
CSAREGGRGQPQHF
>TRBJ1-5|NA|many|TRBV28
TGTGCCAGCTCACCCCCGGGGGGGAATCAGCCCCAGCATTTT
CASSPPGGNQPQHF
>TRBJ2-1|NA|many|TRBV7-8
TGTGCCAGCAGCCCGGTCAATGAGCAGTTCTTC
CASSPVNEQFF
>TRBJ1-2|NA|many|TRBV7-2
TGTGCCAGCAGCTTAGGCGGGTCTAACTATGGCTACACCTTC
CASSLGGSNYGYTF
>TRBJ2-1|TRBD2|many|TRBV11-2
TGTGCCAGCAGTAAAGATTCGGGACTAGCGGGAGGAAGTTACAATGAGCAGTTCTTC
CASSKDSGLAGGSYNEQFF
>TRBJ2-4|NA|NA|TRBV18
TGTGCCAGCTCACCGTGGGGAAACAGAGACATTCAGTACTTC
CASSPWGNRDIQYF
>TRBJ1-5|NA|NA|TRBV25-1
TGTGCCAGCAGTTTATACAGCACCAATCAGCCCCAGCATTTT
CASSLYSTNQPQHF
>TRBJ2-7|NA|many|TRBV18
TGTGCCAGCTCACCGTCTTTCGGGACCTTCTACGAGCAGTACTTC
CASSPSFGTFYEQYF
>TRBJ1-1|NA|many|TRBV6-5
TGTGCCAGCAGTTACTCGACGCAGGGAGGGAACACTGAAGCTTTCTTT
CASSYSTQGGNTEAFF
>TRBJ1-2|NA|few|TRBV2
TGTGCCAGCAGTCTCCGACAGGCTGCGGATTACACCTTC
CASSLRQAADYTF
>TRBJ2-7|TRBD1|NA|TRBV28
TGTGCCAGCACCAGACAGGGGATCGCCTACGAGCAGTACTTC
CASTRQGIAYEQYF
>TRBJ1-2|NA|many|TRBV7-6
TGTGCCAGCAGGGCCGGGGACTATGGCTACACCTTC
CASRAGDYGYTF
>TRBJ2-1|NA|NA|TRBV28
TGTGCCAGCAGTTCCCCCCGGGACTCAAAGACCTACAATGAGCAGTTCTTC
CASSSPRDSKTYNEQFF
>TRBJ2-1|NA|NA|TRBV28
TGTGCCAGCAGTGTTTCTTCCGCAGGGGGGAATGAGCAGTTCTTC
CASSVSSAGGNEQFF
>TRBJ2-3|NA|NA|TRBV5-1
TGCGCCAGCAGCTTGGCCGGGACTCCCGAGAGCCAATACCCTGCAGATACGCAGTATTTT
CASSLAGTPESQYPADTQYF
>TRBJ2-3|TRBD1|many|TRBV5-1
TGCGCCAGCAGTCCTCCTCCGGGACAGGGGTTGGATACGCAGTATTTT
CASSPPPGQGLDTQYF
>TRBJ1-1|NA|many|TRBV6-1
TGTGCCAGCAGTCAAGACGGCCGGAACACTGAAGCTTTCTTT
CASSQDGRNTEAFF
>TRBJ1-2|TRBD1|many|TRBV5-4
TGTGCCAGCAGCATCGGGACAGGGTCTGACTATGGCTACACCTTC
CASSIGTGSDYGYTF
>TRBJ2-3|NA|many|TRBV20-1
TGCAGTGCTGTATCCCCTCCCCCGGCGAGCACAGATACGCAGTATTTT
CSAVSPPPASTDTQYF
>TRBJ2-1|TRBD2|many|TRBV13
TGTGCCAGCAGCCCTCCATGGACTAGTTACTACAATGAGCAGTTCTTC
CASSPPWTSYYNEQFF
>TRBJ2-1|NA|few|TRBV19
TGTGCCAGTAGTATCCCCCCAAGTCGGAATGAGCAGTTCTTC
CASSIPPSRNEQFF
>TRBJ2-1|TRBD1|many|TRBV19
TGTGCCAGTAGTGCCACAGGGGGCAACGACAATGAGCAGTTCTTC
CASSATGGNDNEQFF
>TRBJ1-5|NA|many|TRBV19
TGTGCCAGTAACCTCTTGGATCAGCCCCAGCATTTT
CASNLLDQPQHF
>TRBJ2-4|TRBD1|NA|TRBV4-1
TGCGCCAGCAGCCAAGGGGACAGACTAGCCAAAAACATTCAGTACTTC
CASSQGDRLAKNIQYF
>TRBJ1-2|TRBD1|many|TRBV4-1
TGCGCCAGCAGCCAATTCATCGACAGGGTTCACTATGGCTACACCTTC
CASSQFIDRVHYGYTF
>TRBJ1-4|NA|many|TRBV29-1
TGCAGCGTAAAGGGGGCAACTAATGAAAAACTGTTTTTT
CSVKGATNEKLFF
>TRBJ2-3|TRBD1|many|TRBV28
TGTGCCAGTAAGGACAGGGGAACAAGCACAGATACGCAGTATTTT
CASKDRGTSTDTQYF
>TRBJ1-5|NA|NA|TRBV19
TGTGCCAGTAGTCCCGCGAGGGCGGATGGCAATCAGCCCCAGCATTTT
CASSPARADGNQPQHF
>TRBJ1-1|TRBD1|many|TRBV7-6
TGTGCCAGCATCAAACAGGGGGCGATGAACACTGAAGCTTTCTTT
CASIKQGAMNTEAFF
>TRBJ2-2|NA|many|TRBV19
TGTGCCAGTAGCTCCTCGGAGCGGTACACCGGGGAGCTGTTTTTT
CASSSSERYTGELFF
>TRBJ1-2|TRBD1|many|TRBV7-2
TGTGCCAGCAGCCGGACAGGGGGAAGGGGCTACACCTTC
CASSRTGGRGYTF
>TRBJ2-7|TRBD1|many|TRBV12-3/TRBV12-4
TGTGCCAGCAGTTTAAGACAGGGATCCTACGAGCAGTACTTC
CASSLRQGSYEQYF
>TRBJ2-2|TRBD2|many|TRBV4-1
TGCGCCAGCAGCCAAGACTGGACTAGCGGGAGGGGCACCGGGGAGCTGTTTTTT
CASSQDWTSGRGTGELFF
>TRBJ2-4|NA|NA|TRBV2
TGTGCCAGCAGTGTCGGGGGTTCGAACATTCAGTACTTC
CASSVGGSNIQYF
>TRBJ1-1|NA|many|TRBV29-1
TGCAGCGGACAAAACACTGAAGCTTTCTTT
CSGQNTEAFF
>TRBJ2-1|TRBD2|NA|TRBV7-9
TGTGCCAGCAGTTGGCTAGCGGGGACCTACAATGAGCAGTTCTTC
CASSWLAGTYNEQFF
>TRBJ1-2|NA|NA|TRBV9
TGTGCCAGCAAAAGGGACTTAACTAACTATGGCTACACCTTC
CASKRDLTNYGYTF
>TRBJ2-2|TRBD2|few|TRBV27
TGTGCCAGCAGTAGAACTAGCGGGAGTATCACCGGGGAGCTGTTTTTT
CASSRTSGSITGELFF
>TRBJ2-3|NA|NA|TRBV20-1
TGCAGTGCCGCGAGGGTGGGGACAGATACGCAGTATTTT
CSAARVGTDTQYF
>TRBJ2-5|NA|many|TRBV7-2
TGTGCCAGCAGTTCCATTGGAGGGGGCTTGGAGACCCAGTACTTC
CASSSIGGGLETQYF
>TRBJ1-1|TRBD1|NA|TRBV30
TGTGCCTGGAGTTTGCAGGGGGCTCCTGAAGCTTTCTTT
CAWSLQGAPEAFF
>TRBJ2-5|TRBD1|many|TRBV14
TGTGCCAGCAGCCACACGACAGGGAATCAAGAGACCCAGTACTTC
CASSHTTGNQETQYF